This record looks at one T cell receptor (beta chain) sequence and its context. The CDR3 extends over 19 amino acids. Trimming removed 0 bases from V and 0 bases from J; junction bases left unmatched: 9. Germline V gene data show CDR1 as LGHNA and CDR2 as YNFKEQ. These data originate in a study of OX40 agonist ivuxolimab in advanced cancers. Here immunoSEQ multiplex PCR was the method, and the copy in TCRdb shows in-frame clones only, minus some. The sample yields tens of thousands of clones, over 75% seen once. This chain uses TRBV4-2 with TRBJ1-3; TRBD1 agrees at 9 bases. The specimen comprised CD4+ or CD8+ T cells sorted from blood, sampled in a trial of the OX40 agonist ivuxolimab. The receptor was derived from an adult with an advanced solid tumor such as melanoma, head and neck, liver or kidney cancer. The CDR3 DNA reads TGTGCCAGCAGCCAAGAACAGGGGGCGGCCGGAGTCTCTGGAAACACCATATATTTT. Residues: CASSQEQGAAGVSGNTIYF.